One sample yielded the 11 T cell receptor beta chains listed below, sequenced in a study of cytomegalovirus exposure and HLA in healthy donors. PCR used 60 Vbeta primers and 13 Jbeta primers. Method: immunoSEQ multiplex PCR; TCRdb's copy keeps in-frame clones and lacks some. The sample consists of 90,000 to 120,000 clones, 65% to 85% of them appearing once. Sequencing input: PBMCs. The receptor source for this set is a man aged 30-40 years in good health and CMV-seronegative.

The J gene is TRBJ2-3, the V gene TRBV6-5, with D unclear. V was clipped by 5 bases and J by 2 bases, with 2 bases between them. Per germline, CDR1 MNHEY and CDR2 SVGAGI. The CDR3 runs to 11 residues. Here the CDR3 reads CASSHTDTQYF. The CDR3 coding sequence is TGTGCCAGCAGTCACACAGATACGCAGTATTTT.

The CDR3 loop is CASSTGGGSETEAFF. The CDR3 region has the DNA TGTGCCAGTAGTACAGGTGGAGGGTCTGAGACTGAAGCTTTCTTT. V is TRBV19 and J is TRBJ1-1; D uncertain. Trimming removed 4 bases from V and 5 bases from J, with 17 bases in between. CDR1 is LNHDA, CDR2 SQIVND, per germline (reference sequence). The CDR3 is 15 amino acids.

V and J are TRBV7-8 and TRBJ1-6, with TRBD1 as a possible D gene (5 bases). The CDR3 length is 15 residues. V shed 0 bases and J shed 10 bases, with 13 bases lying between them. Germline V gives CDR1 SGHVS, CDR2 FQNEAQ. CDR3 bases: TGTGCCAGCAGCTTAGCGACGGGGAGGGGATCACCCCTCCACTTT. Encoded protein: CASSLATGRGSPLHF.

V and J are TRBV29-1 and TRBJ2-1; a weak D match, TRBD1 (5 bases). The germline V gene has CDR1 SQVTM and CDR2 ANQGSEA. With 4 bases removed from V and 3 bases from J, the gap between germline ends came to 13 bases. The CDR3 is made up of 14 amino acids. The CDR3 loop reads CSVVGQGNYNEQFF. CDR3 bases: TGCAGCGTTGTAGGGCAGGGCAACTACAATGAGCAGTTCTTC.

This chain links TRBV9 with TRBJ2-7; 10 positions agree with TRBD1. The germline CDR1 and CDR2 sequences are SGDLS and YYNGEE. This CDR3 contains 18 residues. V lost 0 bases and J lost 0; bases outside the gene matches: 9. The CDR3 region is CASSVGPSDRGGSYEQYF. The DNA for the CDR3 is TGTGCCAGCAGCGTAGGGCCTTCGGACAGGGGGGGCTCCTACGAGCAGTACTTC.

This sequence joins TRBV9 and TRBJ1-2; the D is unclear. Germline CDR1 is SGDLS and CDR2 is YYNGEE. The V end lost 0 bases, the J end lost 4 bases, and 10 bases lay between the germline ends. The CDR3 consists of 14 residues. The CDR3 DNA sequence: TGTGCCAGCAGCGTAGTTGGCGGAGGCTATGGCTACACCTTC. It codes for CASSVVGGGYGYTF.

The CDR3 sequence is CASSLGLRAFF. The CDR3, as DNA: TGTGCCAGCAGCTTAGGCTTGCGAGCTTTCTTT. The chain couples TRBV11-2 to TRBJ1-1; D is undetermined. V dropped 1 base and J dropped 10 bases, with 7 bases sitting between them. The CDR3 contains 11 residues. The germline gives CDR1 SGHAT, CDR2 FQNNGV.

This clone was observed a few times. This chain uses TRBV19 with TRBJ1-4; TRBD1 is a possible D gene (6 bases). There are 12 residues in the CDR3. Between the trimmed V and J ends, which lost 4 bases and 7 bases, there was a span of 7 bases. Looked up from germline, CDR1 is LNHDA and CDR2 is SQIVND (reference sequence). The CDR3 region has the DNA TGTGCCAGTAGTAAACAGGGTGAAAAACTGTTTTTT. It encodes CASSKQGEKLFF.

This sequence joins TRBV2 and TRBJ2-1, with 8 bases that match TRBD2. The CDR3 covers 16 residues. The V gene's germline CDR1 is SNHLY and CDR2 FYNNEI. Trimming cost V 8 bases and J 4 bases; bases outside gene matches: 13. In nucleotides, the CDR3 is TGTGCCAGCGGGAGCGGACCGGGAGGGTTTTACAATGAGCAGTTCTTC. It yields the protein CASGSGPGGFYNEQFF. Based on the CDR3 plus reference TRBV2 and TRBJ2-1, the full variable domain is EPEVTQTPSHQVTQMGQEVILRCVPISNHLYFYWYRQILGQKVEFLVSFYNNEISEKSEIFDDQFSVERPDGSNFTLKIRSTKLEDSAMYFCASGSGPGGFYNEQFFGPGTRLTVL.

This clone showed up just once. V is TRBV15 and J is TRBJ2-7, with 7 nucleotides matching TRBD1. CDR1 and CDR2 (germline): LNHNV, YYDKDF (reference sequence). V dropped 2 bases and J dropped 5; count of bases not matched to a gene: 9. CDR3 size: 15 residues. CDR3 region: CATSRKAQGIHEQYF. The DNA of the CDR3 is TGTGCCACCAGCAGAAAAGCACAGGGGATCCACGAGCAGTACTTC.

This chain links TRBV5-1 with TRBJ2-7; D is possibly TRBD2 (6 bases). CDR3 length: 12 amino acids. Trimming took off 7 bases at V and 3 bases at J, with 11 bases between the two ends. Per germline, CDR1 SGHRS and CDR2 YFSETQ. The CDR3 loop is CASHGGNYEQYF. For the CDR3, the DNA is TGCGCCAGCCACGGGGGAAACTACGAGCAGTACTTC.